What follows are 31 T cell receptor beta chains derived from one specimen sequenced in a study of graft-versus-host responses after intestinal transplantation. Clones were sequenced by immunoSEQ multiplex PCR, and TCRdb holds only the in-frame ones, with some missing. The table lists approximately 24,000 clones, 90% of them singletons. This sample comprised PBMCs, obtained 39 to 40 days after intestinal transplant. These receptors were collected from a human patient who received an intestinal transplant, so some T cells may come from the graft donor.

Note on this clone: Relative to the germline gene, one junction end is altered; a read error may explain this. CDR3 DNA: TGTGCCAGCAGATTAGGGGGCGAGCAGTACTTC. Protein sequence: CASRLGGEQYF. The chain is built from TRBV7-9 and TRBJ2-7; possible D gene TRBD1, 6 bases. The CDR3 is made up of 11 amino acids. Germline V gene lookup returns CDR1 SEHNR and CDR2 FQNEAQ (reference sequence).

The CDR3 sequence: CASSLSWGKLETQYF. Here the CDR3 DNA reads TGTGCCAGCAGTTTATCGTGGGGGAAGTTGGAGACCCAGTACTTC. The gene calls are TRBV27 and TRBJ2-5; either TRBD1 or TRBD2 may supply D (5 bases each). CDR1 MNHEY and CDR2 SMNVEV come from the germline V gene (reference sequence). V lost 0 bases, J lost 5 bases, and 13 bases lay in between. The CDR3 runs 15 residues.

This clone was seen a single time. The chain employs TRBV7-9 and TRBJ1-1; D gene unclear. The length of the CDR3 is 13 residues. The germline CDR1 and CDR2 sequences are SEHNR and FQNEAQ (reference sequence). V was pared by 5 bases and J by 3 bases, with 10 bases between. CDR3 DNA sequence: TGTGCCAGCAGCCCCGTCCCCCACACTGAAGCTTTCTTT. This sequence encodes CASSPVPHTEAFF.

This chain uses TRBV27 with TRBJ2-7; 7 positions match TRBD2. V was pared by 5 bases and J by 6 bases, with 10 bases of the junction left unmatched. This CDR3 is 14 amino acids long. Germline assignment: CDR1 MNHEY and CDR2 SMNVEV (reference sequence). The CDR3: CASSPGLLLGEQYF. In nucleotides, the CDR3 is TGTGCCAGCAGTCCGGGACTACTCCTCGGCGAGCAGTACTTC.

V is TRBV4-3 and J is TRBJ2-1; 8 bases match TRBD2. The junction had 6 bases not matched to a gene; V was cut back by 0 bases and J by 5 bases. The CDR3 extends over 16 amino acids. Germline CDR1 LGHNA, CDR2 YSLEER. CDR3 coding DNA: TGCGCCAGCAGCCAAGATGGTAGCGGGGTGAACAATGAGCAGTTCTTC. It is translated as CASSQDGSGVNNEQFF.

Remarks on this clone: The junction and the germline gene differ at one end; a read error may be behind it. CDR3 DNA: TGTGCCACCGGGATCGGTAAGAACGCTGAAGCTTTCTTT. It translates to CATGIGKNAEAFF. This chain joins TRBV28 and TRBJ1-1; D is undetermined. The germline V gene encodes CDR1 MDHEN and CDR2 SYDVKM. The CDR3 extends over 13 amino acids.

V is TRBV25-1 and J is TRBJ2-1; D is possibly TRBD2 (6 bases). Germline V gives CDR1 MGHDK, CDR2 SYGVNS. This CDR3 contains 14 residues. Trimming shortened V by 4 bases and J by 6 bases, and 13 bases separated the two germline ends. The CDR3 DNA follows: TGTGCCAGCAGTGCCGGGAGTGGGGGCAATGAGCAGTTCTTC. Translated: CASSAGSGGNEQFF.

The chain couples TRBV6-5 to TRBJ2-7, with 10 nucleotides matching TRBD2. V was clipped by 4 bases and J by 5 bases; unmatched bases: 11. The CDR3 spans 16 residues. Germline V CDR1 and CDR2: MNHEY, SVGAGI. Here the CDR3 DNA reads TGTGCCAGCAGTTCCCGGGGGCTAGCGGGAGAGGACGAGCAGTACTTC. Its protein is CASSSRGLAGEDEQYF.

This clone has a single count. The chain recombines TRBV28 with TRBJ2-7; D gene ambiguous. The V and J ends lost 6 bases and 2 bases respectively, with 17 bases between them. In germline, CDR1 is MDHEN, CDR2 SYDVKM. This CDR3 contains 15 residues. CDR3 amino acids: CASSRIGPFAYEQYF. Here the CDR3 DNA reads TGTGCCAGCAGCCGGATTGGACCGTTTGCCTACGAGCAGTACTTC.

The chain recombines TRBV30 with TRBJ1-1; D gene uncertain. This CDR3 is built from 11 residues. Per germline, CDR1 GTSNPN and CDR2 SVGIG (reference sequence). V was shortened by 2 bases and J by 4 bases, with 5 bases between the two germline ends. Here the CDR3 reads CAWSTSTEAFF. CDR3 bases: TGTGCCTGGAGTACAAGCACTGAAGCTTTCTTT.

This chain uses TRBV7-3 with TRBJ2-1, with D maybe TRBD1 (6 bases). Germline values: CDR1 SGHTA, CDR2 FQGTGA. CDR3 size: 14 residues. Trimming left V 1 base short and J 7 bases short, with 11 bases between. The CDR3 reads CASSLIGRGNEQFF. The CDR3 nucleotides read TGTGCCAGCAGCTTAATAGGAAGGGGGAATGAGCAGTTCTTC.

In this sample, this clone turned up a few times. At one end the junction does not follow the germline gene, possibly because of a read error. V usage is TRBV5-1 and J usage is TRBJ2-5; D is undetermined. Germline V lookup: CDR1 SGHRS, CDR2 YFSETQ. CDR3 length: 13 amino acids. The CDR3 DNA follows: TGTGCCAGCAGCCGTCCGTACCAAGAGACCCAGTACTTC. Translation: CASSRPYQETQYF. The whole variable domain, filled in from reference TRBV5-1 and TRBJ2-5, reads KAGVTQTPRYLIKTRGQQVTLSCSPISGHRSVSWYQQTPGQGLQFLFEYFSETQRNKGNFPGRFSGRQFSNSRSEMNVSTLELGDSALYLCASSRPYQETQYFGPGTRLLVL.

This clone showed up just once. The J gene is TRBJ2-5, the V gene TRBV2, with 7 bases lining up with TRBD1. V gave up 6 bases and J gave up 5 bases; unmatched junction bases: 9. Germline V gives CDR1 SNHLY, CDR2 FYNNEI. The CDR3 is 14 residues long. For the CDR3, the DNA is TGTGCCAGCAGCCGGACAGGTGCTGGGGAGACCCAGTACTTC. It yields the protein CASSRTGAGETQYF.

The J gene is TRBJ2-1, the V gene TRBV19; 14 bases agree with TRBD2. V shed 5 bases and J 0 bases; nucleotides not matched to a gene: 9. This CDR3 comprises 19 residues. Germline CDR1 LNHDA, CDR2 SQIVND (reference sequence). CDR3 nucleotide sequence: TGTGCCAGTAGTCCCCGGACTAGCGGGAGGTTAAGCTCCTACAATGAGCAGTTCTTC. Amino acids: CASSPRTSGRLSSYNEQFF.

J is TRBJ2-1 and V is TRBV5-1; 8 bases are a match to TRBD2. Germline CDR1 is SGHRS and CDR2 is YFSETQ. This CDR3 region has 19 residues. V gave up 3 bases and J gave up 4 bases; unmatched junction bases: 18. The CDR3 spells CASSWRGAQSGRRYNEQFF. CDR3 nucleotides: TGCGCCAGCAGCTGGAGGGGGGCACAAAGCGGGAGAAGGTACAATGAGCAGTTCTTC. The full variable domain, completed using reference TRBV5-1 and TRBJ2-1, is KAGVTQTPRYLIKTRGQQVTLSCSPISGHRSVSWYQQTPGQGLQFLFEYFSETQRNKGNFPGRFSGRQFSNSRSEMNVSTLELGDSALYLCASSWRGAQSGRRYNEQFFGPGTRLTVL.

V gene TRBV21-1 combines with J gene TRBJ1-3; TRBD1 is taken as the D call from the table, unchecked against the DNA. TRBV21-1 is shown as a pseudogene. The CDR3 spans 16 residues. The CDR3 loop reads CASSNCSMGQLDTIYF. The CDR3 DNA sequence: TGTGCCAGCAGCAACTGCAGCATGGGACAGCTGGACACCATATATTTT.

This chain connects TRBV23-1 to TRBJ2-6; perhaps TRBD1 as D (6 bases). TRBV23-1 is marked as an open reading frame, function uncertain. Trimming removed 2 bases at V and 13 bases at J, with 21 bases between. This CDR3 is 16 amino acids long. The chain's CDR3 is CASSQPLRAQGSVLTF. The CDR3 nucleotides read TGCGCCAGCAGTCAACCCCTACGGGCACAGGGATCAGTCCTGACTTTC.

The CDR3 nucleotides read TGTGCCAGCAGCTTGGGGCGGGGGACGCAGTATTTT. As protein: CASSLGRGTQYF. The chain carries TRBV5-4 and TRBJ2-3; 7 bases fit TRBD2. V was pared by 0 bases and J by 9 bases, with 1 base of the junction left unmatched. The CDR3 runs 12 residues. CDR1 and CDR2 (germline): SGHNT, YYREEE (reference sequence).

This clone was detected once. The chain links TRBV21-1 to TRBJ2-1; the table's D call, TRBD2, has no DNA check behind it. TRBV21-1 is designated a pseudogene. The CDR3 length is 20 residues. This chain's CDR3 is CASSKGPGLAGGSSYNEQFF. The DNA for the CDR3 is TGTGCCAGCAGCAAAGGACCTGGGCTAGCGGGAGGGAGCTCCTACAATGAGCAGTTCTTC.

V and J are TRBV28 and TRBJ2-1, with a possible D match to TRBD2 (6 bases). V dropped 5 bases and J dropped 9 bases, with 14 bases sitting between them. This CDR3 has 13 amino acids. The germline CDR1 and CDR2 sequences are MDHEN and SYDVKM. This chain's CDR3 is CASSPPAGTEQFF. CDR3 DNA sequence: TGTGCCAGCAGTCCACCCGCGGGGACTGAGCAGTTCTTC. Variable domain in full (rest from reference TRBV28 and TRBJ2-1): DVKVTQSSRYLVKRTGEKVFLECVQDMDHENMFWYRQDPGLGLRLIYFSYDVKMKEKGDIPEGYSVSREKKERFSLILESASTNQTSMYLCASSPPAGTEQFFGPGTRLTVL.

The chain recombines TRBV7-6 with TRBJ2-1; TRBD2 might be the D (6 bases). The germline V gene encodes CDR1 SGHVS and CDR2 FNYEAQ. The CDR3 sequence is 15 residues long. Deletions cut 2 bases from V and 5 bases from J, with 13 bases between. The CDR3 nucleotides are TGTGCCAGCAGCTTATCGTTAGCGGAGCACAATGAGCAGTTCTTC. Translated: CASSLSLAEHNEQFF.

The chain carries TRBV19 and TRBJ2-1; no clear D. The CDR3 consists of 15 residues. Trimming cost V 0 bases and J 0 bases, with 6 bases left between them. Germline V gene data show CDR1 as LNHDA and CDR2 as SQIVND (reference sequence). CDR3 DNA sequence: TGTGCCAGTAGTATAGAGATACTCTCCTACAATGAGCAGTTCTTC. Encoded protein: CASSIEILSYNEQFF.

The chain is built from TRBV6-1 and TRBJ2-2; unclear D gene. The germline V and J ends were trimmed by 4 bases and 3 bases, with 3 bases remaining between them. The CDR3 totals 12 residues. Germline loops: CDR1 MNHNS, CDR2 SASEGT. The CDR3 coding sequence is TGTGCCAGCAGTGGATACACCGGGGAGCTGTTTTTT. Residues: CASSGYTGELFF.

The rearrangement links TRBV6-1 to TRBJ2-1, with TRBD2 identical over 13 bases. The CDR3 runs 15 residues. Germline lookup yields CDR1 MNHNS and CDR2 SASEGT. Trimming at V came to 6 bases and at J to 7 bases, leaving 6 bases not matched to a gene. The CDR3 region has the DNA TGTGCCAGCAGAGGACTAGCGGGAGCCGGTAATGAGCAGTTCTTC. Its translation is CASRGLAGAGNEQFF.

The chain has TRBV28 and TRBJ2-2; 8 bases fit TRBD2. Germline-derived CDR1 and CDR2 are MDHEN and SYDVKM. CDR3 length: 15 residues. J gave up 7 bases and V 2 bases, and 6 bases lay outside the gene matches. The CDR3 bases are TGTGCCAGCAGTTTACAAAGCGGGAGTGGCGGGGAGCTGTTTTTT. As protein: CASSLQSGSGGELFF. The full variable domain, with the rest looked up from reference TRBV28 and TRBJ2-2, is DVKVTQSSRYLVKRTGEKVFLECVQDMDHENMFWYRQDPGLGLRLIYFSYDVKMKEKGDIPEGYSVSREKKERFSLILESASTNQTSMYLCASSLQSGSGGELFFGEGSRLTVL.

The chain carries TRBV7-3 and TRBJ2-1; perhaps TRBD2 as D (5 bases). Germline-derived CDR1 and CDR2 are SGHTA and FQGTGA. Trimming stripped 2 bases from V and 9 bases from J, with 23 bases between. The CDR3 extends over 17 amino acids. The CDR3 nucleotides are TGTGCCAGCAGCTTATATGCCCGCTGGGTAAATCGGGGTGAGCAGTTCTTC. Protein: CASSLYARWVNRGEQFF.

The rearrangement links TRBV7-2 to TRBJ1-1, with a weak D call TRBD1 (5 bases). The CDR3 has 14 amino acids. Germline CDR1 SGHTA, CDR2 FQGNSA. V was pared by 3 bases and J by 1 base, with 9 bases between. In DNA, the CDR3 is TGTGCCAGCAGCTTTGTGGGACCGAACACTGAAGCTTTCTTT. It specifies CASSFVGPNTEAFF.

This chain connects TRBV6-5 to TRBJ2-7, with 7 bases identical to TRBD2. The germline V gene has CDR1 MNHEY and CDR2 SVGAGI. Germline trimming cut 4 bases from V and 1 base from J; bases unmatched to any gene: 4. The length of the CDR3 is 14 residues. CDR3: CASSSRGSSYEQYF. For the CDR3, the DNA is TGTGCCAGCAGTTCCCGCGGGAGTTCCTACGAGCAGTACTTC.

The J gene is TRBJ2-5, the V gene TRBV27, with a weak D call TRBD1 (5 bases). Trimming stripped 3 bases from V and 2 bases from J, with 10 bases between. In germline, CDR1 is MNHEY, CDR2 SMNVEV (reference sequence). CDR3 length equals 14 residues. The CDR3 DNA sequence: TGTGCCAGCAGTTTTAGTGACAGTCAAGAGACCCAGTACTTC. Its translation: CASSFSDSQETQYF.

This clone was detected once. Written as DNA, the CDR3 is TGTGCCAGCAGCTCCGGGGCTAATAATGAGCAGTTCTTC. Translation: CASSSGANNEQFF. This chain connects TRBV7-7 to TRBJ2-1; D might be TRBD1 or TRBD2, each matching 5 bases. Germline-derived CDR1 and CDR2 are SSHAT and FNYEAQ (reference sequence). V was shortened by 4 bases and J by 7 bases, with 11 bases between the two germline ends. The CDR3 sequence is 13 residues long.

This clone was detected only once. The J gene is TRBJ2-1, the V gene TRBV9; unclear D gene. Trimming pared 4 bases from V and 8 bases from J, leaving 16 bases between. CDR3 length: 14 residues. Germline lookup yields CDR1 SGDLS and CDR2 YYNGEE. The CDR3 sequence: CASSPVGSRDEQFF. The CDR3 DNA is TGTGCCAGCAGCCCCGTGGGCAGTCGGGATGAGCAGTTCTTC. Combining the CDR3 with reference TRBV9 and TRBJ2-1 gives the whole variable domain DSGVTQTPKHLITATGQRVTLRCSPRSGDLSVYWYQQSLDQGLQFLIQYYNGEERAKGNILERFSAQQFPDLHSELNLSSLELGDSALYFCASSPVGSRDEQFFGPGTRLTVL.